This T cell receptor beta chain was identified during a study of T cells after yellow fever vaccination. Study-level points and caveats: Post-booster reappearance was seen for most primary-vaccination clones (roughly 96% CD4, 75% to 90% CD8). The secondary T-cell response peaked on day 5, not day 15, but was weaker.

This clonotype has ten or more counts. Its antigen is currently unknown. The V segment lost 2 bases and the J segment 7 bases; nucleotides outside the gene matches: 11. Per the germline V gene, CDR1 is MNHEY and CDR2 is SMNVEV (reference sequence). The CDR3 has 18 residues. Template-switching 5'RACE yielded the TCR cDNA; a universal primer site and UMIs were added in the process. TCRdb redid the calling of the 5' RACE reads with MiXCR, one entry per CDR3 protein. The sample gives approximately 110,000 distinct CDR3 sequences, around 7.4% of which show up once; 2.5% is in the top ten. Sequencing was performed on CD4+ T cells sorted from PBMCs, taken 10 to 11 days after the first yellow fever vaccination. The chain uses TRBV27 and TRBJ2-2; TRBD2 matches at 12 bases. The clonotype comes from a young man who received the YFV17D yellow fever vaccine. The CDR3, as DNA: TGTGCCAGCAGTTTACAAGGACTAGCGGGGACAAACGGCGGGGAGCTGTTTTTT. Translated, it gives CASSLQGLAGTNGGELFF.